What follows describes a single T cell receptor (beta chain). The clone's antigen remains unknown. It has no much larger one-base neighbor in the sample; base qualities were not kept. The data were obtained in a study of blood T cell repertoires in COVID-19 (dated by TCRdb to between 2020 and 2021). Describing the broader study: The collaborator samples originated in the United States, Italy and Spain and spanned the acute and convalescent phases of COVID-19. The prospective study material was composed of cDNA or gDNA derived from T cells, B-cell-depleted T cells, or PBMCs. Subjects who had been exposed to COVID-19, were actively infected with it, or had recovered from it provided the deeply sampled blood TCRbeta repertoires that made up the dataset. The repertoires were made available in a free public database intended to serve as a resource for research on the immune response to SARS-CoV-2. Samples came from the ongoing ImmuneRACE study (first 160 participants) plus 1,254 subjects from 6 global collaborators. The sample metadata nearly always contained a de-identified subject ID, COVID-19 status, age in years and sex. Where HLA class I and class II types were available, the types were taken from metadata supplied by the sample provider, not from assay-based typing.

General conclusions and limits of the study: The amount of clinical and demographic metadata varied by source and participant and was provided uncurated.

TCRbeta CDR3 regions were amplified from genomic DNA by means of the immunoSEQ Assay, a bias-controlled multiplex PCR. The authors processed their data as follows. Within the assay, amplification of reference gene primers was used to estimate how many nucleated cells each sample contained. Sequence reads were collapsed and filtered to measure the absolute abundance of every unique TCRbeta CDR3 rearrangement. For each sample, productive Simpson clonality was calculated as the square root of Simpson's diversity index across productive rearrangements. The immuneACCESS repertoire file appears here via TCRdb, limited to in-frame rearrangements. These files lack a portion of the clones; in checked studies, under half of the deficit traces to unresolved V genes, and the cause of the others is not known. That table supplies the V and J calls and clone size; D and trimming were determined from the DNA. The sample table holds roughly 250,000 clones, of which approximately 90% were seen once. Around 3% of the sample comes from the top ten.

Participants in the prospective study were enrolled through a virtual design, were aged about 18 to 90 years, and lived in 24 United States geographic areas. In the prospective study, participants were assigned to cohorts based on the clinical history participants reported in a screening survey and a study questionnaire. For ImmuneRACE Cohort 3, a participant was defined as recovered based on two consecutive negative NP/OP PCR tests, clearance by a healthcare professional, or resolution of symptoms. In the prospective study, mobile phlebotomists collected whole blood, serum and a nasopharyngeal or oropharyngeal swab from each participant. Participants in the prospective study had the option to provide additional blood draws and questionnaires over a 2-month period. Before DNA extraction, blood samples from the prospective study were shipped at room temperature or frozen. Sample: PBMCs or T cells enriched from blood (not recorded which). This receptor was identified in a woman in her forties or fifties who had recovered from COVID-19.

The CDR3 reads as follows: CASSPLAGGSYNEQFF. The DNA is as follows: TGTGCCAGCAGCCCATTAGCGGGAGGCTCTTACAATGAGCAGTTCTTC. The chain is encoded by TRBV7-3 joined to TRBJ2-1; 10 bases in between match TRBD2. In the germline V gene, CDR1 corresponds to SGHTA and CDR2 to FQGTGA. The CDR3 has 16 amino acids, counting the end cysteine and phenylalanine. This entry keeps only the CDR3 DNA: 48 bases, framed from base 1. V has 5 bases trimmed and J has 4 bases trimmed; junction bases matching no gene number 8.